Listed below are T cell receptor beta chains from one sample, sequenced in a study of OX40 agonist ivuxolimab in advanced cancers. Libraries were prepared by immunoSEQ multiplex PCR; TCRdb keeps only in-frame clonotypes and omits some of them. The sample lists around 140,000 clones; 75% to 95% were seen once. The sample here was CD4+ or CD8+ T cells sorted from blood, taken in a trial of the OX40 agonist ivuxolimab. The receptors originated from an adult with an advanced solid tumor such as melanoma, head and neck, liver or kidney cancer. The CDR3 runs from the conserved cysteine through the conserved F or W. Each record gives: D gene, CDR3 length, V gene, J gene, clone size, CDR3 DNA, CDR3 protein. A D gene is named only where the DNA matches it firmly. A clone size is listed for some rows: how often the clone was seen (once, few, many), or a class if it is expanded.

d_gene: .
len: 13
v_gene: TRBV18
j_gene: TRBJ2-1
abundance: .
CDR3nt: TGTGCCAGCTCCCCCAGCGTGCGGAATGAGCAGTTCTTC
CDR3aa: CASSPSVRNEQFF

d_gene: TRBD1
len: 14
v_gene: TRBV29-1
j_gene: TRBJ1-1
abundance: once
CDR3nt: TGCAGCGCCCAGGGAATGACAGGGGGGCTTGAAGCTTTCTTT
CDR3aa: CSAQGMTGGLEAFF

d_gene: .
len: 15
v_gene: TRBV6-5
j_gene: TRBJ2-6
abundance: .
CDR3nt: TGTGCCAGCAGTTACGGGTCAGTTGGGGCCAACGTCCTGACTTTC
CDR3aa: CASSYGSVGANVLTF

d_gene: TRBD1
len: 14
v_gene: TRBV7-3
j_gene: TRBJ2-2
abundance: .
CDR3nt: TGTGCCAGCAGCATAACAGGGGACACCGGGGAGCTGTTTTTT
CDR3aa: CASSITGDTGELFF

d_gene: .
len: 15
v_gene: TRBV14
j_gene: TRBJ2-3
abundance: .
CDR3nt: TGTGCCAGCAGCCAAGGACAGGCTAGCACAGATACGCAGTATTTT
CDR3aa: CASSQGQASTDTQYF

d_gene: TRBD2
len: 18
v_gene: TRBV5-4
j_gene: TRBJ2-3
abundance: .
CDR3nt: TGTGCCAGCAGCTTGGAGCCTAGCGGGAGTTGGAGCACAGATACGCAGTATTTT
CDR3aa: CASSLEPSGSWSTDTQYF

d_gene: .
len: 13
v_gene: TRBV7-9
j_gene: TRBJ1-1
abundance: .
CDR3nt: TGTGCCAGCAGCTTACGTATAGATACTGAAGCTTTCTTT
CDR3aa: CASSLRIDTEAFF

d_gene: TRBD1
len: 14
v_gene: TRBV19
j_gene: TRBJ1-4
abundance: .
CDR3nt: TGTGCCAGTAGTGTACAGGGGGCGTCGGAAAAACTGTTTTTT
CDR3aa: CASSVQGASEKLFF

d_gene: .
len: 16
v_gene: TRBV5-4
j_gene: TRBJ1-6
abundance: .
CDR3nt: TGTGCCAGCAGCCAGGGCCGGAGCTCCTATAATTCACCCCTCCACTTT
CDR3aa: CASSQGRSSYNSPLHF

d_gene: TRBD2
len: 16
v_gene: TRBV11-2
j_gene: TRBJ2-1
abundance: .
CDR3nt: TGTGCCAGCAGCTTACTAGCGGGAGGGCCTTGGTATGAGCAGTTCTTC
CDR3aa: CASSLLAGGPWYEQFF

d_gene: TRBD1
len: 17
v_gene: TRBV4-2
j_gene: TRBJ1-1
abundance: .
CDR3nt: TGTGCCAGCAGCCAAGTCAGGGGACAGGGGGCCGGCACTGAAGCTTTCTTT
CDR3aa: CASSQVRGQGAGTEAFF

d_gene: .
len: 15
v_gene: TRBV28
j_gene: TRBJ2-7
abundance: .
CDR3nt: TGTGCCAGCAGGTCTCAAGGGGGTGTATTGAGGGAGCAGTACTTC
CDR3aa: CASRSQGGVLREQYF

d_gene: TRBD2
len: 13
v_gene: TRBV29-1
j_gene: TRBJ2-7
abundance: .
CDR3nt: TGCAGCGGAAGACTAGCGGGAACCTACGAGCAGTACTTC
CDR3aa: CSGRLAGTYEQYF

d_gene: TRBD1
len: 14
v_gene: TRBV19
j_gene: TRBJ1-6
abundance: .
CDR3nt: TGTGCCAGTGGGGAGGGGACAGGGGATTCACCCCTCCACTTT
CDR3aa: CASGEGTGDSPLHF

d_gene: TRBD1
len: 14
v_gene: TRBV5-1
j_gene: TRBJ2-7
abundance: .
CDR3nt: TGCGCCAGCAGCCAGGGACAGGGGAGTGCCGAGCAGTACTTC
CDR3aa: CASSQGQGSAEQYF